The present TCR beta chain was sequenced within a study of cytomegalovirus exposure and HLA in healthy donors. About the research overall: Among 150 million to 200 million T cells, an earlier analysis found around 100 million unique TCR beta sequences. Findings of the study overall: A later analysis found TCR association rates differed by HLA locus, highest for DRB1 and lowest for HLA-C. Earlier analysis found most TCR beta V segments productive about 90% or about 30% of the time.

A remark on this clone: Its antigen is unidentified.

V was trimmed by 0 bases and J by 7 bases, leaving 16 bases between them. The CDR3 runs 15 residues. Germline CDR1 SGDLS, CDR2 YYNGEE. The PCR contained 60 Vbeta and 13 Jbeta primers. The method was immunoSEQ multiplex PCR; TCRdb's version includes in-frame clones alone and lacks a portion of them. The table has nearly 110,000 clones, around 75% seen once. The sequence was obtained from a male donor in good health and CMV-seropositive. The sequencing sample was made of PBMCs. This sequence joins TRBV9 and TRBJ2-5, with a tentative D call TRBD1 (6 bases). For the CDR3, the DNA is TGTGCCAGCAGCGTAGCTGGCGCAGGGGTAGGGACCCAGTACTTC. Translation gives CASSVAGAGVGTQYF.